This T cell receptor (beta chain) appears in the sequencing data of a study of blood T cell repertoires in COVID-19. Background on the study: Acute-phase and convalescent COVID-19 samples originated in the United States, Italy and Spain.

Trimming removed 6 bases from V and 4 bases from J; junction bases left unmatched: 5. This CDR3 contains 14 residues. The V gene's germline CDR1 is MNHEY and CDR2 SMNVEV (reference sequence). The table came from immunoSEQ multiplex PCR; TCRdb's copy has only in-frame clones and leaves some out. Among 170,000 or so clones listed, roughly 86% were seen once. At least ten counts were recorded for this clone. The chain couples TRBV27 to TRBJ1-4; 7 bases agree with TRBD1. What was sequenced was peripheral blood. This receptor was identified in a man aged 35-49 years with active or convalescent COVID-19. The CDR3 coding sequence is TGTGCCAGCAGCCCGGACAGGCTTAATGAAAAACTGTTTTTT. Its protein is CASSPDRLNEKLFF.